The 23 T cell receptor beta chains below were found in one sample sequenced in a study of T cell repertoires in cytomegalovirus infection. TCRdb re-called the reads with MiXCR, one entry per CDR3 protein. This sample has hundreds of thousands of distinct CDR3 sequences, with more than 30% found just once. No antigen is known for these receptors. Sample: cultured PBMCs, taken from culture after CMV antigen stimulation. The source is a human donor in good health (CMV status not recorded). Some clones in this sample may be carry-over from other donors' samples.

V gene TRBV12-5 combines with J gene TRBJ2-7; 7 bases align to TRBD2. The V and J ends lost 0 bases and 5 bases, in that order; junction bases with no gene match: 4. This CDR3 comprises 14 residues. Per the germline V gene, CDR1 is LGHNT and CDR2 is FRNRAP. The CDR3 nucleotides read TGTGCTAGTGGTTTGGTTCGGGAGGTAAACGAGCAGTACGTC. It specifies CASGLVREVNEQYV.

The table lists this clonotype with a count of one. At one end, the junction sequence differs from germline, possibly due to a read error. This CDR3 is CARSPGQTFGEQYF. The CDR3 region has the DNA TGTGCCCGGAGCCCCGGACAGACTTTCGGAGAGCAGTACTTC. The chain couples TRBV30 to TRBJ2-7; D might be TRBD1 (6 bases). The CDR3 has 14 residues. Germline CDR1 and CDR2: GTSNPN and SVGIG (reference sequence).

The chain is built from TRBV7-9 and TRBJ1-6; D is possibly TRBD1 (5 bases). The germline V gene encodes CDR1 SEHNR and CDR2 FQNEAQ (reference sequence). The length of the CDR3 is 15 residues. Trimming took 2 bases from V and 7 from J, leaving 12 bases between them. CDR3 DNA: TGTGCCAGCAGCTTAACAGGCTTGAGGAATTCACCCCTCCACTTT. Translated, it gives CASSLTGLRNSPLHF.

This clonotype was recorded many times. The chain joins TRBV28 to TRBJ2-3; D is perhaps TRBD1 or TRBD2 (6 bases each). V was pared by 6 bases and J by 4 bases, with 14 bases between. This CDR3 comprises 14 residues. Germline V gene data show CDR1 as MDHEN and CDR2 as SYDVKM. CDR3 loop: CASSLGGRADTQYF. CDR3 nucleotide sequence: TGTGCCAGCAGCTTAGGGGGGAGAGCAGATACGCAGTATTTT. Full variable domain (missing parts from reference TRBV28 and TRBJ2-3): DVKVTQSSRYLVKRTGEKVFLECVQDMDHENMFWYRQDPGLGLRLIYFSYDVKMKEKGDIPEGYSVSREKKERFSLILESASTNQTSMYLCASSLGGRADTQYFGPGTRLTVL.

The rearrangement links TRBV27 to TRBJ2-2, with TRBD1 as a possible D gene (6 bases). Germline assignment: CDR1 MNHEY and CDR2 SMNVEV (reference sequence). The CDR3 is made up of 13 amino acids. The ends were cut back, 7 bases at V and 6 bases at J, with 12 bases in the middle. Here the CDR3 DNA reads TGTGCCAGCAAAGACAGGTTCCCCGGGGAGCTGTTTTTT. This gives the protein CASKDRFPGELFF.

CDR3 loop: CASSLTVTEQFF. As DNA, the CDR3 is TGTGCCAGCAGTCTAACAGTCACTGAGCAGTTCTTC. The chain joins TRBV12-3 or TRBV12-4 to TRBJ2-1, with no clear D. The length of the CDR3 is 12 residues. V lost 5 bases and J lost 9, with 11 bases in between.

As to this clonotype: At one end the junction does not follow the germline gene, possibly because of a read error. This chain connects TRBV6-1 to TRBJ2-7, with D perhaps TRBD2 (5 bases). There are 12 residues in the CDR3. Per the germline V gene, CDR1 is MNHNS and CDR2 is SASEGT. The CDR3 loop reads CASGEYLGEGYF. For the CDR3, the DNA is TGTGCCAGCGGTGAATATCTGGGAGAAGGGTACTTC.

The chain couples TRBV12-3 or TRBV12-4 to TRBJ2-7, with D perhaps TRBD2 (5 bases). Trimming pared 6 bases from V and 4 bases from J, leaving 16 bases between. The CDR3 has 14 amino acids. DNA for the CDR3: TGTGCCAGCAGAATAGGACTGGGTGGATACGAGCAGTACTTC. Translation gives CASRIGLGGYEQYF.

The rearrangement joins TRBV12-3 or TRBV12-4 to TRBJ2-1, with D perhaps matching TRBD1 or TRBD2 (5 bases each). V lost 5 bases and J 5 bases, leaving 10 bases between the germline ends. The CDR3 has 13 residues. This CDR3 is CASSLGANNEQFF. DNA for the CDR3: TGTGCCAGCAGTCTCGGGGCTAACAATGAGCAGTTCTTC.

The chain uses TRBV7-2 and TRBJ1-2; TRBD1 might be the D (5 bases). CDR3 length: 16 residues. Germline CDR1 and CDR2: SGHTA and FQGNSA. Trimming cost V 7 bases and J 4 bases, with 22 bases left between them. The chain's CDR3 is CASTYSLTGGTYGYTF. The CDR3 coding sequence is TGTGCCAGCACCTATAGTCTAACGGGGGGTACCTATGGCTACACCTTC.

This clonotype was recorded once. This sequence joins TRBV10-3 and TRBJ2-7, with TRBD2 matching over 7 bases. Unmatched junction bases numbered 17, after V lost 8 bases and J lost 7 bases. This CDR3 region has 15 residues. Germline assignment: CDR1 ENHRY and CDR2 SYGVKD. The CDR3 loop is CAISGLAGYLPEQYF. The CDR3, as DNA: TGTGCCATCTCGGGATTAGCGGGTTATCTTCCGGAGCAGTACTTC.

This clonotype was observed a handful of times. The rearrangement uses TRBV28 and TRBJ2-3, with D perhaps matching TRBD2 (6 bases). Germline lookup yields CDR1 MDHEN and CDR2 SYDVKM. The CDR3 contains 14 residues. The germline V and J ends were trimmed by 8 bases and 0 bases, with 12 bases remaining between them. CDR3: CASRVGGSTDTQYF. CDR3 nucleotide sequence: TGTGCCAGCCGTGTAGGAGGGAGCACAGATACGCAGTATTTT. Filled out from reference TRBV28 and TRBJ2-3, the complete variable domain reads DVKVTQSSRYLVKRTGEKVFLECVQDMDHENMFWYRQDPGLGLRLIYFSYDVKMKEKGDIPEGYSVSREKKERFSLILESASTNQTSMYLCASRVGGSTDTQYFGPGTRLTVL.

The rearrangement joins TRBV6-6 to TRBJ2-7; TRBD2 is a possible D gene (5 bases). Germline assignment: CDR1 MNHNY and CDR2 SVGAGI (reference sequence). Trimming stripped 6 bases from V and 2 bases from J, with 20 bases between. The CDR3 covers 16 residues. The CDR3 is CASRPKPGLGTYEQYF. The CDR3 bases are TGTGCCAGCAGACCCAAACCGGGGTTGGGAACCTACGAGCAGTACTTC.

This chain joins TRBV6-1 and TRBJ2-3; 9 nucleotides line up with TRBD2. In germline, CDR1 is MNHNS, CDR2 SASEGT. V gave up 4 bases and J gave up 2 bases; unmatched junction bases: 4. The CDR3 length is 15 residues. The CDR3 bases are TGTGCCAGCAGTGGTAGCGGGAGCCCCACAGATACGCAGTATTTT. Amino acid sequence: CASSGSGSPTDTQYF.

This clonotype has a handful of counts. This chain joins TRBV20-1 and TRBJ2-7; TRBD2 aligns across 11 bases. Germline lookup yields CDR1 DFQATT and CDR2 SNEGSKA (reference sequence). J lost 2 bases, V lost 1 base, and 10 bases had no gene match. The CDR3 is 17 residues long. For the CDR3, the DNA is TGCAGTGCTAGAGGGACAGGCGGGACTAGCGGTACCTACGAGCAGTACTTC. The encoded protein is CSARGTGGTSGTYEQYF.

The chain employs TRBV5-1 and TRBJ1-2; no clear D. The CDR3 runs 15 residues. Trimming removed 0 bases at V and 3 bases at J, with 12 bases between. The V gene's germline CDR1 is SGHRS and CDR2 YFSETQ. This chain's CDR3 is CASSLETALDYGYTF. In DNA, the CDR3 is TGCGCCAGCAGCTTGGAAACAGCTCTTGACTATGGCTACACCTTC.

This clonotype came up once. The V call is TRBV2, the J call TRBJ1-5, with D possibly TRBD1 on 5 matching bases. The V end was cut by 2 bases, the J end by 9 bases, with 20 bases between. Looked up from germline, CDR1 is SNHLY and CDR2 is FYNNEI. This CDR3 has 16 amino acids. DNA of the CDR3: TGTGCCAGCAGTGAAACCCGAACCCCAGGGATAGCGCCCCAGCATTTT. Translated: CASSETRTPGIAPQHF.

The rearrangement links TRBV6-2 or TRBV6-3 to TRBJ2-5; D uncertain. The CDR3 has 13 amino acids. CDR1 is MNHEY and CDR2 is SVGEGT in the germline V gene. Trimming cost V 5 bases and J 5 bases, with 12 bases left between them. Here the CDR3 DNA reads TGTGCCAGCAGTCTCATAAAGAGGGAGACCCAGTACTTC. Residues: CASSLIKRETQYF.

The V gene is TRBV19, the J gene TRBJ1-2, with D possibly matching TRBD1 (5 bases). The CDR3 covers 13 residues. V lost 5 bases to trimming and J lost 4 bases, with 11 bases between them. Germline V gives CDR1 LNHDA, CDR2 SQIVND (reference sequence). CDR3 DNA sequence: TGTGCCAGTAGTCCCGACAGCTTCTATGGCTACACCTTC. Protein product: CASSPDSFYGYTF.

V usage is TRBV6-1 and J usage is TRBJ2-3; tentative D call: TRBD2 (6 bases). Trimming cost V 5 bases and J 4 bases, with 16 bases left between them. Germline V gives CDR1 MNHNS, CDR2 SASEGT. This CDR3 spans 15 amino acids. CDR3 sequence (DNA): TGTGCCAGCAGTTCCGGGACTTCCCAGGCAGATACGCAGTATTTT. Translating it yields CASSSGTSQADTQYF.

The chain couples TRBV29-1 to TRBJ1-2, with D hard to call. Germline V lookup: CDR1 SQVTM, CDR2 ANQGSEA. CDR3 length: 12 amino acids. The V and J ends lost 8 bases and 0 bases respectively, with 10 bases between them. CDR3 in DNA: TGCAGCCTCTCCGACTCTAACTATGGCTACACCTTC. As protein: CSLSDSNYGYTF.

This clonotype was detected a few times. Here the CDR3 reads CASSFTTGDQPQHF. DNA of the CDR3: TGCGCCAGCAGCTTCACGACAGGGGATCAGCCCCAGCATTTT. The rearrangement links TRBV5-1 to TRBJ1-5, with 8 positions matching TRBD1. With 2 bases clipped from V and 5 bases from J, the junction kept 3 bases outside the gene matches. Per germline, CDR1 SGHRS and CDR2 YFSETQ. This CDR3 region has 14 residues.

The rearrangement links TRBV2 to TRBJ2-5, with D possibly matching TRBD2 (5 bases). Trimming took off 4 bases at V and 5 bases at J, with 8 bases between the two ends. CDR1 and CDR2 (germline): SNHLY, FYNNEI. The CDR3 covers 12 residues. Here the CDR3 DNA reads TGTGCCAGCAGTGGGGCTAGCGAGACCCAGTACTTC. It specifies CASSGASETQYF. Looking up the rest from reference TRBV2 and TRBJ2-5 gives the full variable domain: EPEVTQTPSHQVTQMGQEVILRCVPISNHLYFYWYRQILGQKVEFLVSFYNNEISEKSEIFDDQFSVERPDGSNFTLKIRSTKLEDSAMYFCASSGASETQYFGPGTRLLVL.